The clone carrying this T cell receptor (beta chain) was counted only a few times. The target antigen is unknown. The record originates from a study of shared clonotypes between healthy human individuals. There were only Caucasian adults among the donors, and all lived in Nashville, Tennessee. The table came from immunoSEQ multiplex PCR; TCRdb's copy has only in-frame clones and leaves some out. The sample carries about 1 million clones, around 74% recorded once. The study, taken as a whole, reports: Read depth was anticipated to influence clonotype sharing among donors.

Looked up from germline, CDR1 is SGHNT and CDR2 is YYREEE (reference sequence). The V end lost 2 bases, the J end lost 4 bases, and 19 bases lay between the germline ends. The CDR3 runs to 16 residues. This receptor was identified in a man younger than 35 in good health. The source material was memory CD4+ T cells sorted from blood. Subset defined: CD45RA-negative fraction. The gene calls are TRBV5-4 and TRBJ2-7; D possibly corresponds to TRBD1 (5 bases). The CDR3, as DNA: TGTGCCAGCAGCTTCGTATCGTTAGGGGTAGGATACGAGCAGTACTTC. This codes for CASSFVSLGVGYEQYF.